These T cell receptor beta chains were read from a single sample in a study of blood T cell repertoires in COVID-19. Profiling relied on immunoSEQ multiplex PCR, and the TCRdb table lists in-frame clones only, not all of them. The table records 55,000 to 95,000 clones, 65% to 85% of them present only once. The sequenced material came from peripheral blood. These receptors all come from a woman aged 60-75 years with acute or convalescent COVID-19. CDR3s include the opening cysteine and the closing phenylalanine or tryptophan. Fields, in order: clone size, V gene, J gene, D gene, CDR3 protein, CDR3 DNA. The D gene is left open where the match is weak. Only part of the rows carry a size: once, few, many, or a class if the clone is expanded.

NA,TRBV6-1,TRBJ1-2,TRBD1,CASSEATGTDGYTF,TGTGCCAGCAGTGAAGCGACAGGGACTGATGGCTACACCTTC
NA,TRBV9,TRBJ2-1,NA,CASSVEGFSEQFF,TGTGCCAGCAGCGTAGAGGGGTTCAGTGAGCAGTTCTTC
NA,TRBV12-5,TRBJ2-2,NA,CASGLVQGQRTGELFF,TGTGCTAGTGGTTTGGTACAGGGACAACGCACCGGGGAGCTGTTTTTT
few,TRBV11-2,TRBJ1-3,NA,CATALSGGVGNTIYF,TGTGCCACCGCCCTTAGCGGGGGGGTAGGAAACACCATATATTTT
NA,TRBV18,TRBJ1-1,TRBD1,CASSRDRGQMNTEAFF,TGTGCCAGCTCAAGAGACAGGGGGCAAATGAACACTGAAGCTTTCTTT
NA,TRBV19,TRBJ1-5,NA,CASTRGGGSNQPQHF,TGTGCCAGTACCCGCGGGGGGGGGAGCAATCAGCCCCAGCATTTT
once,TRBV11-2,TRBJ2-7,NA,CASSSHAGTEQYF,TGTGCCAGCAGCTCCCATGCGGGGACCGAGCAGTACTTC
NA,TRBV5-1,TRBJ1-2,NA,CASSGGSGHVWDGYTF,TGCGCCAGCAGCGGGGGCTCAGGACACGTGTGGGATGGCTACACCTTC
once,TRBV5-1,TRBJ1-2,NA,CASSPEPGRAANYGYTF,TGCGCCAGCAGCCCCGAACCAGGGAGGGCCGCTAACTATGGTTACACCTTC
NA,TRBV6-1,TRBJ1-6,NA,CASSEIASVRIWNSPLHF,TGTGCCAGCAGTGAAATCGCGTCAGTGAGGATATGGAATTCACCCCTCCACTTT
NA,TRBV11-2,TRBJ1-1,NA,CASSFRGRGTEAFF,TGTGCCAGCAGCTTCCGGGGGAGAGGCACTGAAGCTTTCTTT
NA,TRBV19,TRBJ2-7,NA,CASSVNIDPGYEQYF,TGTGCCAGTAGTGTTAACATAGACCCAGGATACGAGCAGTACTTC
NA,TRBV3-1/TRBV3-2,TRBJ2-2,TRBD2,CASSRYSGARTGELFF,TGTGCCAGCAGCCGGTATAGCGGGGCAAGGACCGGGGAGCTGTTTTTT
many,TRBV11-2,TRBJ2-7,TRBD1,CASSLDWGQGDEQYF,TGTGCCAGCAGCTTAGATTGGGGACAGGGTGACGAGCAGTACTTC
NA,TRBV9,TRBJ2-1,TRBD2,CASSYGLAGDSYNEQFF,TGTGCCAGCAGCTACGGACTAGCGGGCGACTCCTACAATGAGCAGTTCTTC
NA,TRBV2,TRBJ2-3,TRBD1,CASSDWDRSTDTQYF,TGTGCCAGCAGTGACTGGGACAGGAGCACAGATACGCAGTATTTT
NA,TRBV7-3,TRBJ1-1,NA,CASSLGSRAEAFF,TGTGCCAGCAGCTTAGGGAGTAGGGCTGAAGCTTTCTTT
NA,TRBV28,TRBJ1-2,NA,CASSLGPNGYTF,TGTGCCAGCAGTTTAGGGCCTAATGGCTACACCTTC
NA,TRBV2,TRBJ1-1,NA,CASTRGGNTEAFF,TGTGCCAGCACTCGGGGGGGTAACACTGAAGCTTTCTTT
NA,TRBV28,TRBJ1-1,TRBD1,CASKKDRVTEAFF,TGTGCCAGCAAGAAAGACAGGGTAACTGAAGCTTTCTTT
once,TRBV9,TRBJ1-2,TRBD1,CASSSTGEGGGYTF,TGTGCCAGCAGCTCGACAGGGGAAGGAGGTGGCTACACCTTC
NA,TRBV6-4,TRBJ2-1,TRBD2,CASTYSGLAGEDEQFF,TGTGCCAGCACCTATTCCGGACTAGCGGGAGAAGATGAGCAGTTCTTC
NA,TRBV5-8,TRBJ2-7,NA,CASSLAGVSYEQYF,TGTGCCAGCAGCTTGGCCGGGGTCTCCTACGAGCAGTACTTC
NA,TRBV15,TRBJ1-1,TRBD1,CATSGGTANTEAFF,TGTGCCACCAGCGGAGGGACAGCGAACACTGAAGCTTTCTTT